This is a list of T cell receptor beta chains from one sample in a study of blood T cell repertoires in COVID-19. Libraries were prepared by immunoSEQ multiplex PCR; TCRdb keeps only in-frame clonotypes and omits some of them. This sample has roughly 200,000 clones; 83% occur once, and the top ten carry about 1.5%. Sequenced: peripheral blood. The receptors were sampled from a human donor in a cohort sampled during active COVID-19. CDR3s include the opening cysteine and the closing phenylalanine or tryptophan. D genes are given only for firm matches. Some rows have no size entry. The others give once, few or many, or a class for an expanded clone.

TRBD1,many,TRBJ1-2,TRBV11-2,CASSLEAGGPYGYTF,TGTGCCAGCAGCTTAGAGGCAGGGGGACCCTATGGCTACACCTTC
TRBD1,-,TRBJ1-6,TRBV18,CASSPPGQGGSPLHF,TGTGCCAGCTCACCTCCGGGACAGGGTGGATCACCCCTCCACTTT
TRBD1,-,TRBJ1-6,TRBV9,CASSAGGTLHF,TGTGCCAGCAGCGCAGGGGGGACCCTCCACTTT
-,once,TRBJ2-2,TRBV5-4,CASSPLQGLNTGELFF,TGTGCCAGCAGCCCCCTCCAGGGACTGAACACCGGGGAGCTGTTTTTT
-,once,TRBJ1-6,TRBV19,CASSIEGYSSYNSPLHF,TGTGCCAGTAGTATTGAGGGTTATAGCTCCTATAATTCACCCCTCCACTTT
-,-,TRBJ2-6,TRBV4-1,CASSQEYTPRANVLTF,TGCGCCAGCAGCCAAGAGTACACCCCTCGGGCCAACGTCCTGACTTTC
-,-,TRBJ1-2,TRBV21-1,CGKCRDRGADYGYTF,TGTGGCAAATGCCGGGACAGGGGGGCGGACTATGGCTACACCTTC
TRBD2,-,TRBJ2-1,TRBV28,CASSLIAGGPIEQFF,TGTGCCAGCAGTTTAATCGCGGGAGGGCCGATTGAGCAGTTCTTC
TRBD1,-,TRBJ1-2,TRBV28,CASRYRDSNYGYTF,TGTGCCAGCAGGTACCGGGACAGTAACTATGGCTACACCTTC
TRBD2,-,TRBJ2-3,TRBV6-2/TRBV6-3,CASSLRLQRGGVDTQYF,TGTGCCAGCAGTTTAAGGTTACAGCGGGGGGGCGTAGATACGCAGTATTTT
-,-,TRBJ2-7,TRBV3-1/TRBV3-2,CASSQDDFRQYF,TGTGCCAGCAGCCAAGACGACTTCCGTCAGTACTTC
-,-,TRBJ2-1,TRBV6-5,CASSYVTGNEQFF,TGTGCCAGCAGTTACGTGACTGGCAATGAGCAGTTCTTC
-,-,TRBJ2-7,TRBV9,CASSAGGEQYF,TGTGCCAGCAGCGCAGGCGGGGAGCAGTACTTC
TRBD2,-,TRBJ2-7,TRBV9,CASSPRLSGRASEQYF,TGTGCCAGCAGCCCCCGTCTTAGCGGGAGGGCCAGCGAGCAGTACTTC
-,-,TRBJ2-2,TRBV9,CASSLGLTTANTGELFF,TGTGCCAGCAGCCTGGGGCTCACCACCGCGAACACCGGGGAGCTGTTTTTT
TRBD1,-,TRBJ1-5,TRBV18,CASSPPTGTGAKPQHF,TGTGCCAGCTCACCACCGACCGGGACAGGGGCTAAGCCCCAGCATTTT
-,-,TRBJ2-1,TRBV29-1,CSALELYNEQFF,TGCAGCGCACTGGAGCTCTACAATGAGCAGTTCTTC
-,-,TRBJ1-4,TRBV5-1,CASSPRGGPNEKLFF,TGCGCCAGCAGCCCCCGCGGAGGGCCTAATGAAAAACTGTTTTTT
TRBD1,-,TRBJ1-1,TRBV6-5,CASTQTGDRTEAFF,TGTGCCAGCACCCAGACAGGGGATCGGACTGAAGCTTTCTTT
TRBD1,few,TRBJ1-5,TRBV4-2,CASSQDETGAGIQPQHF,TGTGCCAGCAGCCAAGATGAGACAGGGGCCGGGATTCAGCCCCAGCATTTT
TRBD1,-,TRBJ2-6,TRBV11-2,CASSRNRGSLSSGANVLTF,TGTGCCAGCAGCCGGAACAGGGGAAGTCTTAGCTCTGGGGCCAACGTCCTGACTTTC
TRBD2,-,TRBJ2-3,TRBV27,CASSFGTSGATDTQYF,TGTGCCAGCAGTTTCGGGACTAGCGGGGCCACAGATACGCAGTATTTT
TRBD2,-,TRBJ2-7,TRBV27,CASSTSGRGEQYF,TGTGCCAGCAGTACTAGCGGGAGAGGTGAGCAGTACTTC
-,-,TRBJ1-5,TRBV6-2/TRBV6-3,CASSYSNAGYQPQHF,TGTGCCAGCAGTTACTCGAACGCAGGGTACCAGCCCCAGCATTTT
-,-,TRBJ2-7,TRBV6-5,CASSPRTSHYEQYF,TGTGCCAGCAGTCCCCGAACAAGTCACTACGAGCAGTACTTC
TRBD1,-,TRBJ2-3,TRBV9,CASSVRQGAPDTQYF,TGTGCCAGCAGCGTCCGACAGGGGGCCCCAGATACGCAGTATTTT
-,-,TRBJ1-2,TRBV19,CASSIGEGVRAAGYTF,TGTGCCAGTAGTATAGGCGAGGGGGTCCGCGCCGCTGGCTACACCTTC
TRBD1,-,TRBJ2-5,TRBV10-1,CASSRGQGEETQYF,TGCGCCAGCAGCCGAGGACAGGGCGAAGAGACCCAGTACTTC
TRBD1,-,TRBJ1-3,TRBV20-1,CSASPSQGATNTIYF,TGCAGTGCTAGTCCTTCGCAGGGGGCTACTAACACCATATATTTT
TRBD2,-,TRBJ2-4,TRBV5-6,CASSLWLAGGLAKNIQYF,TGTGCCAGCAGCTTGTGGCTAGCGGGAGGGCTAGCCAAAAACATTCAGTACTTC
-,-,TRBJ1-6,TRBV25-1,CASSESSFSSYNSPLHF,TGTGCCAGCAGTGAGTCGAGTTTTAGCTCCTATAATTCACCCCTCCACTTT
-,few,TRBJ2-7,TRBV4-1,CASSQAGFPQQYF,TGCGCCAGCAGCCAAGCGGGTTTTCCGCAGCAGTACTTC
TRBD1,-,TRBJ2-7,TRBV6-2/TRBV6-3,CASSSPRGTGGSSYEQYF,TGTGCCAGCAGTTCACCACGGGGGACAGGGGGAAGCTCCTACGAGCAGTACTTC
-,-,TRBJ1-4,TRBV18,CASSPPGGPEKLFF,TGTGCCAGCTCACCACCGGGAGGACCCGAAAAACTGTTTTTT
-,-,TRBJ2-3,TRBV5-1,CASSFGDRTDTQYF,TGCGCCAGCAGCTTCGGAGACCGCACAGATACGCAGTATTTT
TRBD2,few,TRBJ2-1,TRBV10-3,CAISGSGGSYNEQFF,TGTGCCATCAGCGGATCGGGGGGCTCCTACAATGAGCAGTTCTTC
-,-,TRBJ2-7,TRBV5-1,CASSLEQLREQYF,TGCGCCAGCAGCTTGGAACAGCTACGGGAGCAGTACTTC
TRBD1,-,TRBJ1-2,TRBV6-5,CASSTRDRGRYGYTF,TGTGCCAGCAGTACCCGGGACAGGGGGCGGTATGGCTACACCTTC
TRBD2,-,TRBJ2-1,TRBV2,CASNIGVAGGEQFF,TGTGCCAGCAACATTGGGGTAGCGGGAGGTGAGCAGTTCTTC
-,few,TRBJ2-7,TRBV12-3/TRBV12-4,CASSHEGNEQYF,TGTGCCAGCAGTCACGAGGGCAACGAGCAGTACTTC
-,-,TRBJ1-5,TRBV5-6,CASSYDRGQPQHF,TGTGCCAGCAGCTACGACCGGGGACAGCCCCAGCATTTT
-,-,TRBJ2-5,TRBV25-1,CASSEERSLGGETQYF,TGTGCCAGCAGTGAGGAGAGAAGCCTTGGAGGGGAGACCCAGTACTTC
TRBD2,-,TRBJ2-1,TRBV5-6,CASTPRTSGYNEQFF,TGTGCCAGCACCCCCCGGACTAGCGGATACAATGAGCAGTTCTTC
-,-,TRBJ1-6,TRBV4-3,CASSRIRAGTGSPLHF,TGCGCCAGCAGCCGGATCCGGGCAGGCACGGGGTCACCCCTCCACTTT
-,-,TRBJ2-7,TRBV28,CASSSGRPNYEQYF,TGTGCCAGCAGTAGCGGGCGGCCAAACTACGAGCAGTACTTC
TRBD1,-,TRBJ1-1,TRBV9,CASSVGTGPGTEAFF,TGTGCCAGCAGCGTCGGGACAGGGCCAGGCACTGAAGCTTTCTTT
TRBD2,-,TRBJ2-2,TRBV3-1/TRBV3-2,CASWGTSGGPDTGELFF,TGTGCCAGCTGGGGGACTAGCGGGGGCCCTGACACCGGGGAGCTGTTTTTT
TRBD1,-,TRBJ2-7,TRBV18,CASSPPGTGSYEQYF,TGTGCCAGCTCACCACCGGGGACAGGGTCCTACGAGCAGTACTTC
TRBD1,few,TRBJ2-1,TRBV28,CASSFLTGYNEQFF,TGTGCCAGCAGTTTCCTGACAGGGTACAATGAGCAGTTCTTC